The 18 T cell receptor beta chains below come from one sample, sequenced in a study of patients and donors after allogeneic stem cell transplantation. In TCRdb, the RT-PCR reads were re-called with MiXCR into one record per CDR3 protein. This sample has almost 90,000 distinct CDR3 sequences, with around 5% found just once. The sequenced sample consisted of blood, either unsorted or a sorted T cell fraction (not recorded which). The receptors were sampled from a human donor who was either an allogeneic HSCT recipient or a stem cell or donor lymphocyte infusion donor (not recorded which). It is not recorded whose cells these are; they may come from a transplant donor.

This clonotype was counted at least ten times. The gene calls are TRBV29-1 and TRBJ2-5, with D tentatively TRBD2 (5 bases). The CDR3 is 11 residues long. Germline V gene sequence: CDR1 SQVTM, CDR2 ANQGSEA. Deletions cut 7 bases from V and 1 base from J, with 7 bases between. The CDR3 protein is CSAGIQETQYF. In nucleotides, the CDR3 is TGCAGCGCGGGGATCCAAGAGACCCAGTACTTC.

This chain joins TRBV20-1 and TRBJ1-1; D may be TRBD1 (5 bases). Trimming took off 2 bases at V and 7 bases at J, with 14 bases between the two ends. This CDR3 region has 13 residues. The V gene's germline CDR1 is DFQATT and CDR2 SNEGSKA (reference sequence). The CDR3 DNA sequence: TGCAGTGCTAGACCGACAGCAAACTATGAAGCTTTCTTT. It translates to CSARPTANYEAFF.

The sample holds a few counts of this clonotype. The V call is TRBV6-1, the J call TRBJ1-5, with D maybe TRBD1 (5 bases). With 6 bases removed from V and 7 bases from J, the gap between germline ends came to 19 bases. This CDR3 is 15 amino acids long. Germline V gene data show CDR1 as MNHNS and CDR2 as SASEGT. Written as DNA, the CDR3 is TGTGCCAGCAGCAAGGGGACGGCCAATTGGCAGCCCCAGCATTTT. It specifies CASSKGTANWQPQHF.

This clonotype was picked up a small number of times. CDR3 bases: TGTGCCAGTAGTCGACAGGCAAACGAGCAGTACTTC. Translating it yields CASSRQANEQYF. The rearrangement joins TRBV19 to TRBJ2-7, with D maybe TRBD1 (6 bases). Trimming pared 5 bases from V and 5 bases from J, leaving 10 bases between. The CDR3 is 12 amino acids. CDR1 and CDR2 (germline): LNHDA, SQIVND (reference sequence).

This clonotype has ten or more counts. This chain uses TRBV7-6 with TRBJ2-1, with TRBD2 matching over 7 bases. Germline-derived CDR1 and CDR2 are SGHVS and FNYEAQ. After removal of 5 bases from V and 4 bases from J, the junction contained 11 bases not matched to a gene. This CDR3 is 16 amino acids long. The CDR3 reads CASSPSGTLSYNEQFF. Written as DNA, the CDR3 is TGTGCCAGCAGCCCTAGCGGCACCTTGAGTTACAATGAGCAGTTCTTC.

This clonotype turned up a few times. The chain combines TRBV28 with TRBJ2-1; TRBD2 matches 13 bases. The V segment lost 4 bases and the J segment 11 bases; nucleotides outside the gene matches: 17. This CDR3 is built from 18 residues. Germline CDR1 and CDR2: MDHEN and SYDVKM. For the CDR3, the DNA is TGTGCCAGCAGTTCCGGGACTAGCGGGGCGGGCCTCTCAGGAAAGCAGTTCTTC. This codes for CASSSGTSGAGLSGKQFF.

The table lists this clonotype with many counts. The chain uses TRBV23-1 and TRBJ2-1; TRBD1 matches at 8 bases. TRBV23-1 is placed among ORFs of uncertain function. The CDR3 totals 21 residues. The J segment lost 0 bases and the V segment lost 3 bases, leaving 19 bases of the junction unmatched. This CDR3 is CASSQGGGDRGSLRSYNEQFF. The CDR3 DNA sequence: TGCGCCAGCAGTCAGGGCGGCGGAGACAGGGGTTCCCTTCGCTCCTACAATGAGCAGTTCTTC.

This chain uses TRBV5-1 with TRBJ1-1; unclear D gene. The CDR3 covers 16 residues. Per germline, CDR1 SGHRS and CDR2 YFSETQ. V lost 4 bases, J lost 3 bases, and 19 bases lay in between. The CDR3 DNA follows: TGCGCCAGCAGCCCGGGCCCGGTGCTTGGGGACACTGAAGCTTTCTTT. Its translation: CASSPGPVLGDTEAFF.

This clonotype was detected many times. V is TRBV3-1 and J is TRBJ1-6; D uncertain. The CDR3 sequence is 13 residues long. Germline V gene data show CDR1 as LGHDT and CDR2 as YNNKEL (reference sequence). V was shortened by 1 base and J by 7 bases, with 5 bases between the two germline ends. The CDR3 nucleotides are TGTGCCAGCAGCCAAGTTGAGAATTCACCCCTCCACTTT. It codes for CASSQVENSPLHF.

A few counts support this clonotype. The V call is TRBV5-6, the J call TRBJ2-7; 9 bases are a match to TRBD2. J was trimmed by 1 base and V by 3 bases; bases with no gene match: 11. There are 17 residues in the CDR3. Germline CDR1 and CDR2: SGHDT and YYEEEE. CDR3 loop: CASSSTLLLAGSYEQYF. The CDR3 DNA follows: TGTGCCAGCAGCTCGACCCTATTACTAGCGGGTTCCTACGAGCAGTACTTC. Supplemented by reference TRBV5-6 and TRBJ2-7, the full variable domain reads DAGVTQSPTHLIKTRGQQVTLRCSPKSGHDTVSWYQQALGQGPQFIFQYYEEEERQRGNFPDRFSGHQFPNYSSELNVNALLLGDSALYLCASSSTLLLAGSYEQYFGPGTRLTVT.

Only a few counts were recorded for this clonotype. The V call is TRBV3-1, the J call TRBJ2-3; maybe TRBD1 (5 bases). From germline, CDR1 is LGHDT and CDR2 YNNKEL (reference sequence). The V end was cut by 2 bases, the J end by 6 bases, with 15 bases between. This CDR3 is 15 amino acids long. CDR3 sequence: CASSQHVQGADTQYF. CDR3 nucleotides: TGTGCCAGCAGCCAACACGTGCAGGGCGCGGATACGCAGTATTTT.

This clonotype was counted between two and nine times. This chain links TRBV6-1 with TRBJ2-5; D is ambiguous. V dropped 9 bases and J dropped 0 bases, with 8 bases sitting between them. The CDR3 spans 12 residues. Per germline, CDR1 MNHNS and CDR2 SASEGT. CDR3 residues: CASTTNQETQYF. The CDR3 DNA reads as TGTGCCAGTACGACAAACCAAGAGACCCAGTACTTC.

This clonotype was counted a few times. The V call is TRBV6-5, the J call TRBJ2-5, with TRBD2 matching over 12 bases. V trimming: 4 bases; J trimming: 4 bases; junction bases outside the gene matches: 7. The CDR3 consists of 16 residues. Germline lookup yields CDR1 MNHEY and CDR2 SVGAGI. CDR3 in DNA: TGTGCCAGCAGTTTTACTAGCGGGGGGCGGGGAGAGACCCAGTACTTC. It yields the protein CASSFTSGGRGETQYF.

Many counts were recorded for this clonotype. The chain employs TRBV12-3 or TRBV12-4 and TRBJ1-5; D not resolved. The CDR3 runs 13 residues. Trimming took off 6 bases at V and 5 bases at J, with 11 bases between the two ends. DNA of the CDR3: TGTGCCAGCAGCCAGCTTGAGGATCAGCCCCAGCATTTT. Translation: CASSQLEDQPQHF.

This clonotype has at least ten counts. The gene calls are TRBV20-1 and TRBJ1-2, with 7 bases identical to TRBD1. CDR1 is DFQATT, CDR2 SNEGSKA, per germline (reference sequence). V shed 3 bases and J 4 bases; nucleotides not matched to a gene: 2. The CDR3 has 12 amino acids. CDR3 residues: CSARGQIYGYTF. In DNA form, the CDR3 reads TGCAGTGCTAGGGGACAGATCTATGGCTACACCTTC.

This clonotype was picked up a small number of times. This chain joins TRBV18 and TRBJ2-1; D uncertain. Germline CDR1 reads KGHSH; CDR2 reads LQKENI. The CDR3 extends over 15 amino acids. Trimming took off 5 bases at V and 3 bases at J, with 14 bases between the two ends. CDR3 sequence (DNA): TGTGCCAGCTCAATATCCAGCATGGACTACAATGAGCAGTTCTTC. It codes for CASSISSMDYNEQFF. The full variable domain, completed using reference TRBV18 and TRBJ2-1, is NAGVMQNPRHLVRRRGQEARLRCSPMKGHSHVYWYRQLPEEGLKFMVYLQKENIIDESGMPKERFSAEFPKEGPSILRIQQVVRGDSAAYFCASSISSMDYNEQFFGPGTRLTVL.

This clonotype was detected ten times or more. The V gene is TRBV7-3, the J gene TRBJ2-2; tentatively, D is TRBD1 (6 bases). CDR3 length: 13 amino acids. V lost 6 bases, J lost 7 bases, and 12 bases lay in between. CDR1 and CDR2 (germline): SGHTA, FQGTGA. DNA for the CDR3: TGTGCCAGCAGTTCAACAGGGATCGGGGAGCTGTTTTTT. Translated, it gives CASSSTGIGELFF.

This clonotype was observed many times. CDR3 residues: CASSLQGDQPQHF. CDR3 sequence (DNA): TGTGCCAGCAGCCTGCAGGGCGATCAGCCCCAGCATTTT. The gene calls are TRBV7-9 and TRBJ1-5; a possible D gene is TRBD1 (5 bases). Germline CDR1 SEHNR, CDR2 FQNEAQ (reference sequence). Trimming stripped 5 bases from V and 5 bases from J, with 10 bases between. This CDR3 is built from 13 residues.